Each of the 21 T cell receptor beta chains below was sequenced from the same sample in a study of cytomegalovirus exposure and HLA in healthy donors. Measured with immunoSEQ multiplex PCR; TCRdb has only the in-frame clones, and not every one. The sample records approximately 160,000 clones, approximately 86% being singletons. The sample consisted of PBMCs. These receptors came from a man aged 25-40 years in good health and CMV-seropositive.

The chain couples TRBV7-2 to TRBJ1-3; D not certain. The germline CDR1 and CDR2 sequences are SGHTA and FQGNSA. The CDR3 contains 15 residues. The germline V and J ends were trimmed by 3 bases and 2 bases, with 11 bases remaining between them. The CDR3 reads CASSLFRGPGNTIYF. The CDR3 DNA follows: TGTGCCAGCAGCTTGTTTCGAGGGCCTGGAAACACCATATATTTT. Filled out from reference TRBV7-2 and TRBJ1-3, the complete variable domain reads GAGVSQSPSNKVTEKGKDVELRCDPISGHTALYWYRQSLGQGLEFLIYFQGNSAPDKSGLPSDRFSAERTGGSVSTLTIQRTQQEDSAVYLCASSLFRGPGNTIYFGEGSWLTVV.

V usage is TRBV9 and J usage is TRBJ2-3; D gene unclear. Germline assignment: CDR1 SGDLS and CDR2 YYNGEE. V lost 1 base and J lost 3, with 9 bases in between. This CDR3 region has 14 residues. CDR3 loop: CASSVLRLTDTQYF. The DNA of the CDR3 is TGTGCCAGCAGCGTACTCAGGCTAACAGATACGCAGTATTTT.

The chain carries TRBV5-1 and TRBJ2-7; TRBD2 might be the D (6 bases). V was pared by 3 bases and J by 3 bases, with 19 bases between. The CDR3 runs 16 residues. Germline CDR1 is SGHRS and CDR2 is YFSETQ. CDR3 region: CASSWATDREIYEQYF. CDR3 coding DNA: TGCGCCAGCAGCTGGGCTACTGACCGGGAGATCTACGAGCAGTACTTC.

This clone has just one count. The rearrangement links TRBV2 to TRBJ1-5; TRBD1 matches 8 bases. V was pared by 1 base and J by 5 bases, with 4 bases of the junction left unmatched. Germline V gene sequence: CDR1 SNHLY, CDR2 FYNNEI. The CDR3 extends over 15 amino acids. DNA for the CDR3: TGTGCCAGCAGTGAAGAGGCAGGGGGCGATCAGCCCCAGCATTTT. Its protein product is CASSEEAGGDQPQHF.

This clone showed up just once. The CDR3: CASSFSRHDAQYF. The CDR3 DNA sequence: TGTGCCAGCAGTTTTAGCCGGCATGATGCGCAGTATTTT. The V call is TRBV27, the J call TRBJ2-3; no clear D. Germline V gene sequence: CDR1 MNHEY, CDR2 SMNVEV (reference sequence). This CDR3 is 13 amino acids long. The V gene lost 3 bases and the J gene lost 10 bases, with 14 bases spanning the gap.

Here the CDR3 reads CASSLRGNTDTQYF. The CDR3 coding sequence is TGCGCCAGCAGCTTGAGAGGGAACACAGATACGCAGTATTTT. The chain joins TRBV5-1 to TRBJ2-3; tentatively, D is TRBD2 (5 bases). The CDR3 extends over 14 amino acids. CDR1 SGHRS and CDR2 YFSETQ come from the germline V gene. V was trimmed by 1 base and J by 2 bases, leaving 8 bases between them. Together with reference TRBV5-1 and TRBJ2-3, the CDR3 gives the full variable domain: KAGVTQTPRYLIKTRGQQVTLSCSPISGHRSVSWYQQTPGQGLQFLFEYFSETQRNKGNFPGRFSGRQFSNSRSEMNVSTLELGDSALYLCASSLRGNTDTQYFGPGTRLTVL.

This clone was seen only once. The chain recombines TRBV6-6 with TRBJ1-2; TRBD1 matches 7 bases. J lost 2 bases, V lost 2 bases, and 2 bases had no gene match. Germline CDR1 reads MNHNY; CDR2 reads SVGAGI (reference sequence). The CDR3 totals 14 residues. This chain's CDR3 is CASSYRGLNYGYTF. The CDR3 bases are TGTGCCAGCAGTTACAGGGGGCTGAACTATGGCTACACCTTC.

This chain links TRBV4-1 with TRBJ1-1; D is unresolved. The CDR3 is 14 residues long. Per germline, CDR1 MGHRA and CDR2 YSYEKL. V dropped 4 bases and J dropped 1 base, with 10 bases sitting between them. The CDR3 DNA sequence: TGCGCCAGCAGCCCCCTGGTAGAGAACACTGAAGCTTTCTTT. Its translation: CASSPLVENTEAFF.

J is TRBJ1-6 and V is TRBV5-8; D perhaps matches TRBD1 (5 bases). The CDR3 covers 15 residues. Germline V gives CDR1 SGHTS, CDR2 YDEGEE. Deletions cut 1 base from V and 2 bases from J, with 7 bases between. The CDR3 here is CASSLRGTYNSPLHF. CDR3 nucleotides: TGTGCCAGCAGCTTGAGGGGAACCTATAATTCACCCCTCCACTTT.

CDR3 nucleotide sequence: TGTGCCAGCAGCCAACACAGGGGGACGAGTACTAGCACAGATACGCAGTATTTT. It translates to CASSQHRGTSTSTDTQYF. The chain employs TRBV14 and TRBJ2-3, with 8 bases lining up with TRBD1. V lost 2 bases to trimming and J lost 0 bases; unmatched junction nucleotides: 10. CDR3 length: 18 amino acids. Germline values: CDR1 SGHDN, CDR2 FVKESK. The whole variable domain, filled in from reference TRBV14 and TRBJ2-3, reads EAGVTQFPSHSVIEKGQTVTLRCDPISGHDNLYWYRRVMGKEIKFLLHFVKESKQDESGMPNNRFLAERTGGTYSTLKVQPAELEDSGVYFCASSQHRGTSTSTDTQYFGPGTRLTVL.

The chain uses TRBV6-4 and TRBJ2-1; TRBD2 matches 8 bases. The ends lost 7 bases at V and 5 bases at J; junction bases unmatched: 10. The CDR3 has 15 amino acids. Germline CDR1 and CDR2: MRHNA and SNTAGT. DNA of the CDR3: TGTGCCAGCAACATGAGAGCGGGGGCGGACAATGAGCAGTTCTTC. Encoded protein: CASNMRAGADNEQFF.

This chain connects TRBV28 to TRBJ1-6; 9 positions match TRBD1. The CDR3 covers 17 residues. Looked up from germline, CDR1 is MDHEN and CDR2 is SYDVKM. After removal of 3 bases from V and 3 bases from J, the junction contained 6 bases not matched to a gene. The CDR3 loop reads CASSLFGQGNYNSPLHF. As DNA, the CDR3 is TGTGCCAGCAGTTTGTTCGGACAGGGGAACTATAATTCACCCCTCCACTTT.

V and J are TRBV25-1 and TRBJ2-5, with a weak D call TRBD1 (6 bases). CDR1 is MGHDK, CDR2 SYGVNS, per germline. V lost 2 bases and J 5 bases, leaving 12 bases between the germline ends. The CDR3 extends over 14 amino acids. CDR3 sequence reads: CASSEKQGWETQYF. In DNA form, the CDR3 reads TGTGCCAGCAGTGAAAAGCAGGGGTGGGAGACCCAGTACTTC.

This rearrangement joins TRBV4-3 to TRBJ2-7; D is possibly TRBD1 (6 bases). This CDR3 is 13 amino acids long. Trimming took 2 bases from V and 5 from J, leaving 10 bases between them. The germline V gene encodes CDR1 LGHNA and CDR2 YSLEER. The DNA for the CDR3 is TGCGCCAGCAGCCAATTCAGGGGAAACGAGCAGTACTTC. It yields the protein CASSQFRGNEQYF.

J is TRBJ2-5 and V is TRBV14, with TRBD1 as a possible D gene (5 bases). CDR1 SGHDN and CDR2 FVKESK come from the germline V gene. The V end lost 1 base, the J end lost 4 bases, and 13 bases lay between the germline ends. This CDR3 is 15 amino acids long. The CDR3 spells CASSQASGRGETQYF. The CDR3 DNA follows: TGTGCCAGCAGCCAAGCGTCCGGAAGGGGAGAGACCCAGTACTTC.

The genes are TRBV6-4 and TRBJ2-1; 13 bases align to TRBD2. Germline lookup yields CDR1 MRHNA and CDR2 SNTAGT. V was clipped by 2 bases and J by 8 bases; unmatched bases: 6. This CDR3 comprises 16 residues. The chain's CDR3 is CASSDGLAGDIDEQFF. In DNA, the CDR3 is TGTGCCAGCAGTGACGGACTAGCGGGGGACATAGATGAGCAGTTCTTC.

The gene calls are TRBV7-9 and TRBJ2-3; D remains ambiguous. Trimming left V 4 bases short and J 4 bases short, with 21 bases between. Germline lookup yields CDR1 SEHNR and CDR2 FQNEAQ (reference sequence). The length of the CDR3 is 17 residues. In nucleotides, the CDR3 is TGTGCCAGCAGCTCAGATTTAGTGGCCTTGGGCGCAGATACGCAGTATTTT. Its protein product is CASSSDLVALGADTQYF.

The V call is TRBV6-1, the J call TRBJ2-3; D may be TRBD2 (5 bases). V was trimmed by 1 base and J by 3 bases, leaving 11 bases between them. There are 15 residues in the CDR3. From germline, CDR1 is MNHNS and CDR2 SASEGT. The CDR3 is CASSEVASRTDTQYF. DNA for the CDR3: TGTGCCAGCAGTGAAGTGGCTAGCCGGACAGATACGCAGTATTTT.

This rearrangement joins TRBV13 to TRBJ2-7; a weak D match, TRBD1 (5 bases). Germline CDR1 is PRHDT and CDR2 is FYEKMQ (reference sequence). V was cut by 5 bases and J by 5 bases, with 22 bases left in between. The CDR3 is made up of 16 amino acids. In DNA form, the CDR3 reads TGTGCCAGCAGCCAAGGATGGGGAAGTCAAGGGGACGAGCAGTACTTC. Residues: CASSQGWGSQGDEQYF.

This clone was seen a single time. The chain couples TRBV4-1 to TRBJ2-2, with D hard to call. V shed 1 base and J shed 5 bases, with 11 bases lying between them. Per the germline V gene, CDR1 is MGHRA and CDR2 is YSYEKL. CDR3 length equals 15 residues. CDR3 in DNA: TGCGCCAGCAGCCAAGTCGGCAGGTCGACCGGGGAGCTGTTTTTT. Its protein is CASSQVGRSTGELFF.

The V and J genes are TRBV4-3 and TRBJ2-2; 9 bases line up with TRBD2. Germline lookup yields CDR1 LGHNA and CDR2 YSLEER. The CDR3 runs to 16 residues. V trimming: 3 bases; J trimming: 4 bases; junction bases outside the gene matches: 6. CDR3 protein: CASSQRPGLATGELFF. CDR3 sequence (DNA): TGCGCCAGCAGCCAGAGACCGGGACTAGCCACCGGGGAGCTGTTTTTT.